Here is one TCR beta chain with its context. Antigen unknown. The data stem from a study of graft-versus-host responses after intestinal transplantation. In the study overall: Each of the recipients got a multivisceral, liver-intestinal, or isolated intestinal transplant. Regarding the study as a whole: Graft-versus-host to host-versus-graft clonal ratios in allografts were high in patients with graft-donor T cell macrochimerism. Investigators detected GvH clones in recipient marrow, with some emerging earlier in ileum or blood.

TCRdb keeps only in-frame clones here, not all; method: immunoSEQ multiplex PCR. The data contain about 85,000 clones, roughly 80% of them singletons. Deletions cut 1 base from V and 2 bases from J, with 12 bases between. Germline V gene sequence: CDR1 SGHVS, CDR2 FQNEAQ. There are 16 residues in the CDR3. This sample comprised unstimulated CD4+ T cells sorted from spleen or lymph node cells, obtained before intestinal transplant. V usage is TRBV7-8 and J usage is TRBJ1-5; D is perhaps TRBD1 (5 bases). The source of this sequence is a human donor who received an intestinal transplant. CDR3 sequence: CASSLDTGGGNQPQHF. The DNA for the CDR3 is TGTGCCAGCAGCTTAGATACGGGGGGGGGCAATCAGCCCCAGCATTTT.